The entry below gives a single T cell receptor beta chain sequence along with its context. The assay was immunoSEQ multiplex PCR, and TCRdb's table has in-frame clones only and misses some. Of approximately 170,000 clones listed, 85% to 95% were seen once; the top ten hold approximately 4%. This CDR3 has 13 residues. Unmatched junction bases numbered 0, after V lost 6 bases and J lost 6 bases. This sample was included in a study of control samples from healthy donors and cancer patients. The sample consisted of blood. The J gene is TRBJ2-2, the V gene TRBV12-3 or TRBV12-4; 11 bases are shared with TRBD2. The clonotype originates from a woman aged 60-70 years in good health. CDR3 DNA: TGTGCCAGCAGACTAGCGGGGGCCGGGGAGCTGTTTTTT. Translated, it gives CASRLAGAGELFF.